The sample holds many counts of the clone carrying this TCR beta chain. This entry belongs to a study of low-dose radiotherapy and immunotherapy resistance in tumors. The CDR3 sequence is 15 residues long. The germline V gene encodes CDR1 DFQATT and CDR2 SNEGSKA (reference sequence). V trimming: 3 bases; J trimming: 3 bases; junction bases outside the gene matches: 5. As to time point: before trial treatment. The study gave donors nivolumab, ipilimumab, aspirin, low-dose cyclophosphamide and low-dose radiotherapy. First-strand cDNA used TRAV- and TRBV-specific primers, covering alpha and beta chains. Over around 19 PCR cycles, TCRs were amplified from a constant-region primer and V-primer adapter. One entry per CDR3 protein results from TCRdb running MiXCR on the reads. The sample shows over 70,000 distinct CDR3 sequences, less than 35% of them seen only once.

The rearrangement links TRBV20-1 to TRBJ2-1; 10 bases are a match to TRBD2. The source was PBMCs, collected before treatment. This TCR was recovered from a female donor with ovarian cancer. CDR3: CSARDSGRNYNEQFF. Written as DNA, the CDR3 is TGCAGTGCTAGGGATAGCGGGAGGAACTACAATGAGCAGTTCTTC.